A selection of T cell receptor beta chains follows, all from one sample in a study of T cells in localized non-small cell lung cancer. The repertoire was sequenced with immunoSEQ multiplex PCR; TCRdb's copy has only in-frame clones and lacks some. The data hold a few thousand clones, with roughly 30% observed a single time. The sample here was lung tumor tissue, taken before any cancer treatment. The receptors shown here come from a woman between 40 and 69 years old with stage III lung adenocarcinoma. The CDR3 runs from the conserved cysteine through the conserved F or W. Fields, in order: J gene, D gene, clone size, V gene, CDR3 DNA, CDR3 protein. The D gene is left open where the match is weak. Clone size appears in some rows only: once, few, many, or a class for an expanded clone.

J gene: TRBJ1-2
D gene: TRBD1
clone size: few
V gene: TRBV28
CDR3 DNA: TGTGCCAGCAGTACCTCCGGGACAGGGCCGACGCGGTCCGGCTACACCTTC
CDR3 protein: CASSTSGTGPTRSGYTF

J gene: TRBJ1-4
D gene: .
clone size: .
V gene: TRBV28
CDR3 DNA: TGTGCCAGCAGTTTCAAAGAGTTTAATGAAAAACTGTTTTTT
CDR3 protein: CASSFKEFNEKLFF

J gene: TRBJ2-5
D gene: .
clone size: .
V gene: TRBV11-3
CDR3 DNA: TGTGCCAGCAGCTCAACTTCGACGAAAGCAGGGGGGTGGGAGACCCAGTACTTC
CDR3 protein: CASSSTSTKAGGWETQYF

J gene: TRBJ1-5
D gene: TRBD1
clone size: .
V gene: TRBV6-8
CDR3 DNA: TGTGCCAGCAGTTACTCAGGGACAGGGGGCGAACAGCCCCAGCATTTT
CDR3 protein: CASSYSGTGGEQPQHF

J gene: TRBJ2-4
D gene: .
clone size: .
V gene: TRBV12-5
CDR3 DNA: TGTGCTAGTGGTTTGGTACCTGACGGACAGCCCTTTCTAGCCAAAAACATTCAGTACTTC
CDR3 protein: CASGLVPDGQPFLAKNIQYF

J gene: TRBJ1-5
D gene: .
clone size: .
V gene: TRBV2
CDR3 DNA: TGTGCCAGCAGTGAAATATCCCGGGACATAAGCAATCAGCCCCAGCATTTT
CDR3 protein: CASSEISRDISNQPQHF

J gene: TRBJ1-2
D gene: .
clone size: .
V gene: TRBV30
CDR3 DNA: TGTGCCTGGGGACAGAATTCAATGGGTGGCTACACCTTC
CDR3 protein: CAWGQNSMGGYTF

J gene: TRBJ2-2
D gene: .
clone size: once
V gene: TRBV22-1
CDR3 DNA: TGTGCCAGCAGTGAAGGCTTAACCGTGGGGGAGCTGTTTTTT
CDR3 protein: CASSEGLTVGELFF

J gene: TRBJ2-2
D gene: TRBD2
clone size: .
V gene: TRBV6-8
CDR3 DNA: TGTGCCAGCATTAATAGCGGGGGGCGCCGGTCCGCCGGGGAGCTGTTTTTT
CDR3 protein: CASINSGGRRSAGELFF

J gene: TRBJ2-7
D gene: TRBD2
clone size: few
V gene: TRBV25-1
CDR3 DNA: TGTGCCAGCAGCCACGTAGCGGGATATACGAACGAGCAGTACTTC
CDR3 protein: CASSHVAGYTNEQYF

J gene: TRBJ1-4
D gene: TRBD1
clone size: .
V gene: TRBV11-3
CDR3 DNA: TGTGCCAGCAGCGTATCAGGGGGGATGGGTGAAAAACTGTTTTTT
CDR3 protein: CASSVSGGMGEKLFF

J gene: TRBJ2-5
D gene: .
clone size: few
V gene: TRBV11-3
CDR3 DNA: TGTGCCAGCAGCTTCCCCTCAGGGGCCCAAGAGACCCAGTACTTC
CDR3 protein: CASSFPSGAQETQYF

J gene: TRBJ1-1
D gene: .
clone size: .
V gene: TRBV12-5
CDR3 DNA: TGTGCCAGTGTTAAAGGCGGAGGCCAGTACGCGGCTTTCTTT
CDR3 protein: CASVKGGGQYAAFF

J gene: TRBJ2-2
D gene: .
clone size: .
V gene: TRBV9
CDR3 DNA: TGTGCCAGCAGATCTTCGGGTAGTTACACCGGGGAGCTGTTTTTT
CDR3 protein: CASRSSGSYTGELFF

J gene: TRBJ2-7
D gene: TRBD1
clone size: medium-sized
V gene: TRBV11-3
CDR3 DNA: TGTGCCAGCAGGGTAGGACAGGGGCAGGGCGAGCAGTACTTC
CDR3 protein: CASRVGQGQGEQYF

J gene: TRBJ1-1
D gene: TRBD1
clone size: .
V gene: TRBV18
CDR3 DNA: TGTGCCAGCTCACCAACACAGGGGTTGAGGACTGAAGCTTTCTTT
CDR3 protein: CASSPTQGLRTEAFF

J gene: TRBJ2-5
D gene: .
clone size: .
V gene: TRBV19
CDR3 DNA: TGTGCCAGTAGAAAGACCGGGGGCCAAGAGACCCAGTACTTC
CDR3 protein: CASRKTGGQETQYF

J gene: TRBJ1-4
D gene: .
clone size: .
V gene: TRBV19
CDR3 DNA: TGTGCCAGTAGTCGTCGGGGGTCGGAAAAACTGTTTTTT
CDR3 protein: CASSRRGSEKLFF

J gene: TRBJ1-6
D gene: .
clone size: .
V gene: TRBV11-3
CDR3 DNA: TGTGCCAGCAGCAGAAACGGGGGGATGAATTCACCCCTCCACTTT
CDR3 protein: CASSRNGGMNSPLHF

J gene: TRBJ2-4
D gene: .
clone size: few
V gene: TRBV11-3
CDR3 DNA: TGTGCCAGCAGCTCCGGGGGAGCCAAAAACATTCAGTACTTC
CDR3 protein: CASSSGGAKNIQYF

J gene: TRBJ2-7
D gene: .
clone size: medium-sized
V gene: TRBV11-3
CDR3 DNA: TGTGCCAGCAGCTTGGGCGACCTCCTGAAGTGGGAGCAGTACTTC
CDR3 protein: CASSLGDLLKWEQYF

J gene: TRBJ2-1
D gene: TRBD1
clone size: few
V gene: TRBV7-1
CDR3 DNA: TGTGCCAGCACCCCTTGGGCAGGGGGCGGGAATGAGCAGTTCTTC
CDR3 protein: CASTPWAGGGNEQFF

J gene: TRBJ2-7
D gene: .
clone size: .
V gene: TRBV19
CDR3 DNA: TGTGCCACGAGGAGCTTATCTAGTCGGGGTTTCCACGAGCAGTACTTC
CDR3 protein: CATRSLSSRGFHEQYF

J gene: TRBJ2-1
D gene: TRBD1
clone size: .
V gene: TRBV16
CDR3 DNA: TGTGCCAGCAGCCAATTTAGTTCGGACAGGCGAAGGGGGCAGTTCTTC
CDR3 protein: CASSQFSSDRRRGQFF